This T cell receptor beta chain was documented in a study of cytomegalovirus exposure and HLA in healthy donors. At the level of the study: Early release data held tens of millions of unique TCRs from HLA-typed donors.

PCR employed 60 Vbeta and 13 Jbeta primers. TCRdb's copy holds only in-frame clones and misses some; the assay was immunoSEQ multiplex PCR. Of 200,000 to 250,000 clones listed, around 88% are singletons. After removal of 2 bases from V and 5 bases from J, the junction contained 6 bases not matched to a gene. This CDR3 contains 16 residues. Germline CDR1 is KGHSH and CDR2 is LQKENI. Sample: PBMCs. The receptor was isolated from a woman aged 18-29 years in good health and CMV-seronegative. This chain joins TRBV18 and TRBJ2-3; TRBD2 aligns across 11 bases. CDR3 nucleotide sequence: TGTGCCAGCTCACCAGCTGCCGGGACTAGCGGAGATACGCAGTATTTT. Protein sequence: CASSPAAGTSGDTQYF.